Listed below are T cell receptor beta chains from one sample, sequenced in a study of graft-versus-host responses after intestinal transplantation. The data were produced by immunoSEQ multiplex PCR, yet TCRdb's version contains in-frame clones alone and is incomplete. The table records about 43,000 clones, approximately 94% of them present only once. Sequencing was performed on PBMCs, taken around 350 days after intestinal transplant. All receptors come from a human patient who received an intestinal transplant, so some T cells may come from the graft donor. The CDR3 runs from the conserved cysteine through the conserved F or W. Each record gives: CDR3 length, V gene, CDR3 protein.

>14|TRBV5-4
CASTTDERYTEAFF
>12|TRBV5-1
CASSRGSYEQYF
>13|TRBV27
CASSSHTPYEQYF
>15|TRBV7-9
CASRPTGTGNYGYTF
>13|TRBV5-1
CASSFGQSYEQYF
>17|TRBV27
CASSSFGQGETNYGYTF
>18|TRBV4-1
CASSQAGGGQGTTYEQYF
>15|TRBV5-6
CASSLRGRLNTEAFF
>14|TRBV5-4
CASRGQGVSYGYTF
>14|TRBV6-5
CASSPQRSGNTIYF
>15|TRBV7-6
CASSFGTGETYEQYF
>13|TRBV4-1
CASRWVEADTQYF
>15|TRBV5-5
CASRPGLAVYNEQFF
>15|TRBV4-2
CASSQGKLGGSGYTF
>15|TRBV4-2
CASSQDNNANYGYTF
>15|TRBV9
CASSVVSGARDTQYF
>10|TRBV20-1
CSAPRAEAFF
>14|TRBV6-1
CASSLAGGSYEQYF
>19|TRBV5-4
CASSPRGLAGVGAGETQYF
>15|TRBV6-1
CASSALSGGTGELFF
>12|TRBV9
CASSPPQGEQYF
>13|TRBV7-7
CASSPRYTGELFF
>14|TRBV27
CASRRGPNTGELFF
>15|TRBV11-3
CASSFGTDSNQPQHF
>13|TRBV10-2
CASSQPPADTQYF
>13|TRBV27
CASSKRQGRGYTF
>17|TRBV19
CASSGRQGAISNQPQHF
>13|TRBV6-5
CASSRGQGNGYTF
>14|TRBV6-1
CASSSGPPQETQYF
>10|TRBV20-1
CSALWGKLFF
>15|TRBV14
CASSQGRTGYSPLHF
>17|TRBV10-2
CASSGGQGAMMNTEAFF
>15|TRBV7-3
CASSLSGIVYNEQFF
>18|TRBV5-4
CASSLASGGARDRETQYF
>16|TRBV7-9
CASSPTLAGGWDEQFF
>13|TRBV6-5
CASSSPGNTEAFF
>15|TRBV7-2
CASSRGTTGADTQYF
>13|TRBV29-1
CSVEDQGGTEAFF
>14|TRBV6-6
CAIRDRGENTEAFF
>13|TRBV6-5
CASSYSTNSPLHF
>17|TRBV7-6
CASSLAPTGGLGTKAFF
>13|TRBV5-4
CASSFKAGDEQYF
>13|TRBV6-5
CASSYIRQETQYF